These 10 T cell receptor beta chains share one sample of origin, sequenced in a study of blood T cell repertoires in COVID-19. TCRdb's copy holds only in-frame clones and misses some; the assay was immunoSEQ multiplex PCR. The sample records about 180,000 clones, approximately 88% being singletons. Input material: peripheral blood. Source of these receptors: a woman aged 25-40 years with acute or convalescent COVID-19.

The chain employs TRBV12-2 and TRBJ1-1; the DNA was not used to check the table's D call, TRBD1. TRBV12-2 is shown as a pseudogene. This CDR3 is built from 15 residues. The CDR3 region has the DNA TGTGCAAGTCGCTGGGCTCAGGGGATGAACACTGAAGCTTTCTTT. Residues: CASRWAQGMNTEAFF.

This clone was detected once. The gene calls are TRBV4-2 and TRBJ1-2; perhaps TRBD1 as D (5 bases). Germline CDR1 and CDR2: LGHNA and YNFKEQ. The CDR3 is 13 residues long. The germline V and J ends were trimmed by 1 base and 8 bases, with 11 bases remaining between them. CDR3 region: CASSQANKGGYTF. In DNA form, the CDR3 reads TGTGCCAGCAGCCAAGCCAACAAGGGGGGCTACACCTTC.

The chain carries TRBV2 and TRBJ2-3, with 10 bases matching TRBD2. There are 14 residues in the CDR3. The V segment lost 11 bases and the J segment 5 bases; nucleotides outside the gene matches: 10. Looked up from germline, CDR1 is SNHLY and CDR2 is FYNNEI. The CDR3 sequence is CALWTSGVGDTQYF. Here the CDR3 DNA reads TGTGCCCTATGGACTAGCGGTGTTGGAGATACGCAGTATTTT.

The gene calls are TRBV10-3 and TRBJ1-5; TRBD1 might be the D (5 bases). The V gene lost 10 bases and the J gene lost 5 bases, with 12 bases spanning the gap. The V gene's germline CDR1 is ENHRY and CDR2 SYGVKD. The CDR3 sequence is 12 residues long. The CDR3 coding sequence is TGTGCCACAGGACACGTTGATCAGCCCCAGCATTTT. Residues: CATGHVDQPQHF.

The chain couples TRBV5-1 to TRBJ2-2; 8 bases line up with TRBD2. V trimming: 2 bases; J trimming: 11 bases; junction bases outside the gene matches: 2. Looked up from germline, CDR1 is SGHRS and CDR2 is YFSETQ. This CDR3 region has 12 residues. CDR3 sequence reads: CASSLIAGELFF. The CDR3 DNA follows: TGCGCCAGCAGCTTAATAGCGGGAGAGCTGTTTTTT. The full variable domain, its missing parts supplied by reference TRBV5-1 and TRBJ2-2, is KAGVTQTPRYLIKTRGQQVTLSCSPISGHRSVSWYQQTPGQGLQFLFEYFSETQRNKGNFPGRFSGRQFSNSRSEMNVSTLELGDSALYLCASSLIAGELFFGEGSRLTVL.

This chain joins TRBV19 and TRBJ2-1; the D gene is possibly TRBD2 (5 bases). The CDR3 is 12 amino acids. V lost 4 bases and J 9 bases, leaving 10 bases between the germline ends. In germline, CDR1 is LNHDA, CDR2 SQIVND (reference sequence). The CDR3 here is CASSTRRSEQFF. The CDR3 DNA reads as TGTGCCAGTAGTACCCGGAGGTCTGAGCAGTTCTTC. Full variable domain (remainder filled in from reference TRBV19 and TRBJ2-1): DGGITQSPKYLFRKEGQNVTLSCEQNLNHDAMYWYRQDPGQGLRLIYYSQIVNDFQKGDIAEGYSVSREKKESFPLTVTSAQKNPTAFYLCASSTRRSEQFFGPGTRLTVL.

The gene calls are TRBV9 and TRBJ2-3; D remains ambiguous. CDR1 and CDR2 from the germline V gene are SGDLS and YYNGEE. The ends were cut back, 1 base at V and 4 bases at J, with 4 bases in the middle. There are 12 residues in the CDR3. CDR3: CASSVTADTQYF. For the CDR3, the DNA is TGTGCCAGCAGCGTAACAGCAGATACGCAGTATTTT.

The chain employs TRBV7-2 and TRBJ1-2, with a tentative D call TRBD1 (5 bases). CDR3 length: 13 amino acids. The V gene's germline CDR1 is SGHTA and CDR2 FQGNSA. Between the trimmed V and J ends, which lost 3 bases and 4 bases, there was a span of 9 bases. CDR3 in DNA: TGTGCCAGCAGCTTTTTCGGGGGCTATGGCTACACCTTC. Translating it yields CASSFFGGYGYTF.

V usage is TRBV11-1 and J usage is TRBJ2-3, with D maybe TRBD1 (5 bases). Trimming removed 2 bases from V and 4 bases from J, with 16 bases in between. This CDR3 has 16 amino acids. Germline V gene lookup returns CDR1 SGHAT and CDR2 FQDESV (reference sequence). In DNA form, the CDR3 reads TGTGCCAGCAGCTTACACCGGGCAGGGCAAGCAGATACGCAGTATTTT. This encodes CASSLHRAGQADTQYF.

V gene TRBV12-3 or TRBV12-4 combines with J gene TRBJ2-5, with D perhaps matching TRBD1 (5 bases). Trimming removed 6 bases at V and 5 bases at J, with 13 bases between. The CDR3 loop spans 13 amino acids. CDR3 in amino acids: CASRVRAFETQYF. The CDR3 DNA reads TGTGCCAGCAGAGTCAGGGCTTTCGAGACCCAGTACTTC.